This TCR beta chain emerged from a study of T cells in Graves' hyperthyroidism and ophthalmopathy. General study points: Most clonotypes that expanded in the thyroid above 0.001 also showed up in blood.

J was trimmed by 6 bases and V by 2 bases; bases with no gene match: 10. This CDR3 spans 16 amino acids. Exclusion criteria comprised uncontrolled infection, other autoimmune disease, pregnancy or lactation. RNA transcripts gave rise to amplified TCR beta CDR3 regions. Researchers ran a first-round RT-PCR on the TCR CDR3 using the HTBI primer set. TCRdb passed the multiplex PCR reads through MiXCR, listing each CDR3 protein once. The sample consists of over 650,000 distinct CDR3 sequences, 45% of them appearing once. This clonotype appeared a few times. Its cognate antigen is unknown. The specimen was peripheral blood or thyroid tissue (not recorded which). This rearrangement joins TRBV12-3 or TRBV12-4 to TRBJ2-3, with 8 bases lining up with TRBD2. The sequence derives from an adult man with Graves' disease, either hyperthyroidism or ophthalmopathy (not recorded which). Written as DNA, the CDR3 is TGTGCCAGCAGTTTAATGTCGGGACTAGTATTGGATACGCAGTATTTT. Translated: CASSLMSGLVLDTQYF.